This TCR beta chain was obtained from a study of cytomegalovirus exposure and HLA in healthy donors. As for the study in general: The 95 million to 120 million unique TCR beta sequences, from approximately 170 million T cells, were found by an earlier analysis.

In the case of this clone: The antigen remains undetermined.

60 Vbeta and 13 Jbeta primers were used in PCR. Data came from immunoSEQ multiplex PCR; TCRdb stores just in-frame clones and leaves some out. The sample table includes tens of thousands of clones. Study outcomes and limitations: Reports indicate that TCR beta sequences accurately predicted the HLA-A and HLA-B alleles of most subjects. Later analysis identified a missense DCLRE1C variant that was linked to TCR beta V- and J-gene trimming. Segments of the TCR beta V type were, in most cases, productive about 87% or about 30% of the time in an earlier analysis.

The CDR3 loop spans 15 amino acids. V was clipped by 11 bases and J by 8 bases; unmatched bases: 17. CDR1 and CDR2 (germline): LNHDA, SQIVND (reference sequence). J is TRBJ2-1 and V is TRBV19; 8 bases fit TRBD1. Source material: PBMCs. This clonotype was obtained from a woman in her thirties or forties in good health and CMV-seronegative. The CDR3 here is CAVSPQGASVYEQFF. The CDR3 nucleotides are TGTGCCGTAAGTCCCCAGGGGGCGTCGGTCTATGAGCAGTTCTTC.